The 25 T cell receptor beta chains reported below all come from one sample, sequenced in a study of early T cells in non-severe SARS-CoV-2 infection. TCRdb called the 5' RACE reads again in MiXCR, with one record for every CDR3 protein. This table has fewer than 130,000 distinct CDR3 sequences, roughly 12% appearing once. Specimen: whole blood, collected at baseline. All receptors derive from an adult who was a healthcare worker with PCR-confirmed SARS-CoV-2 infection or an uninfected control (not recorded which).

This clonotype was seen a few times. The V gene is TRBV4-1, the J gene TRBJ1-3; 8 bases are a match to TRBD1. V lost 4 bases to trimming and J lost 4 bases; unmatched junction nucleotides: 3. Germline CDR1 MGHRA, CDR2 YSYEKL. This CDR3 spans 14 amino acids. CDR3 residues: CASSLRTGGNTIYF. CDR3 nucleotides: TGCGCCAGCAGCCTGCGGACAGGGGGAAACACCATATATTTT.

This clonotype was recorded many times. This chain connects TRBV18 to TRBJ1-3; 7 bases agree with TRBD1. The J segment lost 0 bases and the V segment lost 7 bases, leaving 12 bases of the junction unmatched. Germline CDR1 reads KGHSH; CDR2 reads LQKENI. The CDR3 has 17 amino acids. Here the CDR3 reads CASFGTAKRASGNTIYF. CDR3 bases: TGTGCCAGCTTTGGGACAGCCAAGCGGGCCTCTGGAAACACCATATATTTT.

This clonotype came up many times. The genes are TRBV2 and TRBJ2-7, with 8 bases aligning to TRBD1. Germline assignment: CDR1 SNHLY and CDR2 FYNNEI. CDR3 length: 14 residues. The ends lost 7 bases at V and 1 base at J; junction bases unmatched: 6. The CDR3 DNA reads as TGTGCCAGCAACGCCCGGGACAGGTCCTACGAGCAGTACTTC. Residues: CASNARDRSYEQYF.

CDR3 loop: CASMAGGNTEAFF. The CDR3 DNA sequence: TGTGCCAGCATGGCAGGGGGGAACACTGAAGCTTTCTTT. This chain connects TRBV7-9 to TRBJ1-1; 7 nucleotides agree with TRBD1. The CDR3 sequence is 13 residues long. From germline, CDR1 is SEHNR and CDR2 FQNEAQ (reference sequence). V was pared by 7 bases and J by 1 base, with 3 bases of the junction left unmatched.

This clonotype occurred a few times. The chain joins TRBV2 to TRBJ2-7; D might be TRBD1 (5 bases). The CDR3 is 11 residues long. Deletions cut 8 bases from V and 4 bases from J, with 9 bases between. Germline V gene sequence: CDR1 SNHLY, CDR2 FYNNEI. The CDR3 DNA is TGTGCCAGCTCCCCAGGGTACGAGCAGTACTTC. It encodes CASSPGYEQYF.

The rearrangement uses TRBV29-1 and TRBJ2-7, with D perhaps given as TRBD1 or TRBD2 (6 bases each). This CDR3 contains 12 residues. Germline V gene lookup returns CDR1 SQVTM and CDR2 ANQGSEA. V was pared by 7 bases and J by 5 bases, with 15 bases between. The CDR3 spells CSAEGGTDEQYF. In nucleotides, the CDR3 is TGCAGCGCCGAGGGGGGTACCGACGAGCAGTACTTC.

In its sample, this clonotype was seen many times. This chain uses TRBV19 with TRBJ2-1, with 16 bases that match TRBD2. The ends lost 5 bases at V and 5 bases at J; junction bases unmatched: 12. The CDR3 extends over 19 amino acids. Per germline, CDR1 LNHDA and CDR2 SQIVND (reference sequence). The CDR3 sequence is CASSGLPGTSGRANNEQFF. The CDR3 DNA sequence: TGTGCCAGTAGTGGTCTGCCCGGGACTAGCGGGAGGGCCAACAATGAGCAGTTCTTC.

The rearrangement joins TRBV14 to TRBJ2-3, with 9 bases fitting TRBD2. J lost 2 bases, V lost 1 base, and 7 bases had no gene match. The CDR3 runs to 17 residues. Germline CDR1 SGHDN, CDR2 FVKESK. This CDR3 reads CASSQVWLAGTTDTQYF. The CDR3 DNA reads TGTGCCAGCAGCCAAGTGTGGCTAGCGGGGACCACAGATACGCAGTATTTT.

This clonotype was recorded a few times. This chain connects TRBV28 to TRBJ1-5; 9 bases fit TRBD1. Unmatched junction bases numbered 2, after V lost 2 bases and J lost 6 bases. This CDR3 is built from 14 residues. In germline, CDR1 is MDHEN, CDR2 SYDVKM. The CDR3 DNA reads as TGTGCCAGCAGTTTAGGACAGGGGATTCAGCCCCAGCATTTT. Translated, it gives CASSLGQGIQPQHF.

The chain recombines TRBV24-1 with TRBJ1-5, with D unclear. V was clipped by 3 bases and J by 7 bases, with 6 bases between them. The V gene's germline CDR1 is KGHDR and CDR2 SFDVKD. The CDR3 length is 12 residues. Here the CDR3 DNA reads TGTGCCACCAGTGATAAAGGGCAGCCCCAGCATTTT. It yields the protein CATSDKGQPQHF.

The CDR3 region is CASSPDSNTDTQYF. DNA for the CDR3: TGCGCCAGCAGCCCCGACTCGAACACAGATACGCAGTATTTT. The rearrangement uses TRBV5-1 and TRBJ2-3; D is unresolved. Trimming pared 4 bases from V and 2 bases from J, leaving 11 bases between. CDR1 SGHRS and CDR2 YFSETQ come from the germline V gene. This CDR3 spans 14 amino acids.

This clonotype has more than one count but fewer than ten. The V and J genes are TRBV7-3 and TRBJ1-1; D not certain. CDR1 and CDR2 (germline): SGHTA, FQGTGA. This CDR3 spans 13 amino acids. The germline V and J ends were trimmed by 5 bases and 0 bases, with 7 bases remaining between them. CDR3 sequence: CASSAAVNTEAFF. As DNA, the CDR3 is TGTGCCAGCAGCGCGGCTGTGAACACTGAAGCTTTCTTT. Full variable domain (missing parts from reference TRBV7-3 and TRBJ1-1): GAGVSQTPSNKVTEKGKYVELRCDPISGHTALYWYRQSLGQGPEFLIYFQGTGAADDSGLPNDRFFAVRPEGSVSTLKIQRTERGDSAVYLCASSAAVNTEAFFGQGTRLTVV.

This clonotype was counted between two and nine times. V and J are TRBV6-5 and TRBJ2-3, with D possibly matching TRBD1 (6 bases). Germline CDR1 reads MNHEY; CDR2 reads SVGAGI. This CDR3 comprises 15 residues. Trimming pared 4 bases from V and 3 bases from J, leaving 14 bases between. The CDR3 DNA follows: TGTGCCAGCAGTTCAGTTGGGGGCACAACAGATACGCAGTATTTT. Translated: CASSSVGGTTDTQYF.

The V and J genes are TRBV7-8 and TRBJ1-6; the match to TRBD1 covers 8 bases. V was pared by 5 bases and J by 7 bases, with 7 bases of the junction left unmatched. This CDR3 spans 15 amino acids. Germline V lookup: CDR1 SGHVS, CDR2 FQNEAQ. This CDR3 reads CASSPRQGQNSPLHF. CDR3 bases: TGTGCCAGCAGCCCTCGACAGGGGCAGAATTCACCCCTCCACTTT.

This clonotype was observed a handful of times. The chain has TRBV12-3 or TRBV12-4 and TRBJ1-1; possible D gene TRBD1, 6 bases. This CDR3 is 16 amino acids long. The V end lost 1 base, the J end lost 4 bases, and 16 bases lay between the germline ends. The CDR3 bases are TGTGCCAGCAGTTTAGGCGTCGGAACAGGGACCACTGAAGCTTTCTTT. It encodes CASSLGVGTGTTEAFF.

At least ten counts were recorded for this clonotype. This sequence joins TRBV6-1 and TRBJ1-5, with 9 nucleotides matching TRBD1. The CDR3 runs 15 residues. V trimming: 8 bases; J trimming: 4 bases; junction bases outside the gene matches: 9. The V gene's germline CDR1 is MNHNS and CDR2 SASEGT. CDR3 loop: CASCKRTGVNQPQHF. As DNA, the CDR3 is TGTGCCAGCTGCAAGAGGACAGGGGTAAATCAGCCCCAGCATTTT.

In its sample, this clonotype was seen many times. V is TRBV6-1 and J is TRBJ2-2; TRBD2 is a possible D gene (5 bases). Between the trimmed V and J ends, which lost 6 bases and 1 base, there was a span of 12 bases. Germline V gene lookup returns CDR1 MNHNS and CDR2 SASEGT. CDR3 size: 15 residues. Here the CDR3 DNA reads TGTGCCAGCAGCGAGGAAGGACTGAACACCGGGGAGCTGTTTTTT. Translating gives CASSEEGLNTGELFF.

CDR3 sequence reads: CSVPGQGAATTYNEQFF. CDR3 coding DNA: TGCAGCGTCCCGGGACAGGGGGCTGCTACGACCTACAATGAGCAGTTCTTC. J is TRBJ2-1 and V is TRBV29-1; 12 bases match TRBD1. The CDR3 loop spans 17 amino acids. Trimming at V came to 6 bases and at J to 2 bases, leaving 11 bases not matched to a gene. CDR1 SQVTM and CDR2 ANQGSEA come from the germline V gene.

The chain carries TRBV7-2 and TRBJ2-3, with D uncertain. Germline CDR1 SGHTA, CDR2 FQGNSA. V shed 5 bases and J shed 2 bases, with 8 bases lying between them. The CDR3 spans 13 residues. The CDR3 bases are TGTGCCAGCAGCCCGGCCATCACAGATACGCAGTATTTT. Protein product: CASSPAITDTQYF.

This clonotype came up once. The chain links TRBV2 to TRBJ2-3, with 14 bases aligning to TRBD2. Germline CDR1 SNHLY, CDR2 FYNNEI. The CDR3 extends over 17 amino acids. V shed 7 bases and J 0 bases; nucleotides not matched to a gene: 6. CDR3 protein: CASKPGLAGASTDTQYF. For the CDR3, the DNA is TGTGCCAGCAAGCCGGGACTAGCGGGGGCGAGCACAGATACGCAGTATTTT.

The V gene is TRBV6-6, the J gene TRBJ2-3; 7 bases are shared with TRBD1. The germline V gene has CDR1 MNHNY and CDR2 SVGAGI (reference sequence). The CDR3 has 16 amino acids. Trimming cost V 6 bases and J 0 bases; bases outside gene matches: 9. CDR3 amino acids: CASRRQGTSSTDTQYF. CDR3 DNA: TGTGCCAGCAGGCGACAGGGTACCTCCAGCACAGATACGCAGTATTTT.

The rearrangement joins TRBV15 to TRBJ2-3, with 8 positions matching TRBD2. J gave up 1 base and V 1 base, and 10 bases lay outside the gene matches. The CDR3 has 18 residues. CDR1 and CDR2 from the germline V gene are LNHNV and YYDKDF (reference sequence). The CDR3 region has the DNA TGTGCCACCAGCAGAGCGATTCGACTAGCGACTCGCACAGATACGCAGTATTTT. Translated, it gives CATSRAIRLATRTDTQYF.

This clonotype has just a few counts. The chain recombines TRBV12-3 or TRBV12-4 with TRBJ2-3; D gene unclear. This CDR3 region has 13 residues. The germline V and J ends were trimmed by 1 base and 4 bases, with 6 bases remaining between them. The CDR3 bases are TGTGCCAGCAGTTTAGTATGGGCAGATACGCAGTATTTT. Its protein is CASSLVWADTQYF.

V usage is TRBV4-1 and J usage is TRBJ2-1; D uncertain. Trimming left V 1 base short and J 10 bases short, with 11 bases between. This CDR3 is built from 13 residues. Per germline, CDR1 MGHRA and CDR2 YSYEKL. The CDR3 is CASSQVQAVEQFF. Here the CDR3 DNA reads TGCGCCAGCAGCCAAGTCCAAGCTGTCGAGCAGTTCTTC.

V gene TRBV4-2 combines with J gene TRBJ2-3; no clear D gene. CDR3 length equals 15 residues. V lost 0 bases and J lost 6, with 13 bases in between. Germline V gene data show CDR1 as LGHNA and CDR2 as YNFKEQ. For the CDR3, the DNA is TGTGCCAGCAGCCAAGAGGAAGAGACGCGGGATACGCAGTATTTT. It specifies CASSQEEETRDTQYF.